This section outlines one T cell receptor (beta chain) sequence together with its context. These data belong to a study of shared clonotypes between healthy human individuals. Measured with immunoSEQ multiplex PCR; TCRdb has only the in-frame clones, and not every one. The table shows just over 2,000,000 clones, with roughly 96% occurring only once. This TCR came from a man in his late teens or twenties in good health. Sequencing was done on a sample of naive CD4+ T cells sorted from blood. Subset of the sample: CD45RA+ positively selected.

The CDR3 DNA follows: TGTGCCAGCTCTAAGGAGGGGGGGGGTTCACCCCTCCACTTT. This codes for CASSKEGGGSPLHF. The chain has TRBV18 and TRBJ1-6; D might be TRBD1 (6 bases). Germline V gene sequence: CDR1 KGHSH, CDR2 LQKENI. This CDR3 comprises 14 residues. V was cut by 6 bases and J by 9 bases, with 15 bases left in between.